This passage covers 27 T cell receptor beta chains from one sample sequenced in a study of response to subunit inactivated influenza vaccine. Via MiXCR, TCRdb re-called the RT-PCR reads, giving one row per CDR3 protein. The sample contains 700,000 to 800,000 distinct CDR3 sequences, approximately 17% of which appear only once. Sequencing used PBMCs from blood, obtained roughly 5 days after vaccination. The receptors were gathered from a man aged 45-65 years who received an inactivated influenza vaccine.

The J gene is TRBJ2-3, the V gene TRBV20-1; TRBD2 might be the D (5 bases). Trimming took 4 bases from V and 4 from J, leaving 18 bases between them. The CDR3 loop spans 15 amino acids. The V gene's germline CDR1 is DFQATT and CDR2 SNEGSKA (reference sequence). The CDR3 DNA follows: TGCAGTGCTACCGCTGGTGGGTCGGGGTCAGATACGCAGTATTTT. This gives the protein CSATAGGSGSDTQYF.

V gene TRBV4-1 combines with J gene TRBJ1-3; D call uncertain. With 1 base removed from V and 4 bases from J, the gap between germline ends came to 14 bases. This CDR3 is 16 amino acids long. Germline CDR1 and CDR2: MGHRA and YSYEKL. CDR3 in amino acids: CASSQGRLGSGNTIYF. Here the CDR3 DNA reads TGCGCCAGCAGCCAAGGAAGGTTGGGAAGCGGAAACACCATATATTTT.

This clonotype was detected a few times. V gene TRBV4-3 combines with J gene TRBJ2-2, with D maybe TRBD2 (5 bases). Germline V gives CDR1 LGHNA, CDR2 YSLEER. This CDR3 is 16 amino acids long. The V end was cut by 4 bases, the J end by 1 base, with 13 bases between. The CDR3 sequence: CASSPHVGRNTGELFF. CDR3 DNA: TGCGCCAGCAGCCCGCACGTAGGGAGGAACACCGGGGAGCTGTTTTTT.

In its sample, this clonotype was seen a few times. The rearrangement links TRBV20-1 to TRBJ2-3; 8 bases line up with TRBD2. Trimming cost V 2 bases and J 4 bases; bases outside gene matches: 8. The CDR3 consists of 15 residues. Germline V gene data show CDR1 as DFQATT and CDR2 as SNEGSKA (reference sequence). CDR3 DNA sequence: TGCAGTGCTAGACTAACCGGGAGGGACTCAGATACGCAGTATTTT. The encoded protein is CSARLTGRDSDTQYF.

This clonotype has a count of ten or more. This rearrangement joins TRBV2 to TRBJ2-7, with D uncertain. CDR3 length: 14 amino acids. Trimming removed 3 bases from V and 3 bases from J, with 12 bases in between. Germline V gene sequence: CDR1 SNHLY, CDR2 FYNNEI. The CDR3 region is CASSELKRYYEQYF. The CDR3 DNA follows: TGTGCCAGCAGTGAGCTTAAGAGGTACTACGAGCAGTACTTC.

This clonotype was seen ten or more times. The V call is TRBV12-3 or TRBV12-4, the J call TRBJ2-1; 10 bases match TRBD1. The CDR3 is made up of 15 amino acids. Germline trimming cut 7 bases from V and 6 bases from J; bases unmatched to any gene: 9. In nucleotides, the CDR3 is TGTGCCAGCAACGAACCGGGACAGGGGACCAATGAGCAGTTCTTC. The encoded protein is CASNEPGQGTNEQFF.

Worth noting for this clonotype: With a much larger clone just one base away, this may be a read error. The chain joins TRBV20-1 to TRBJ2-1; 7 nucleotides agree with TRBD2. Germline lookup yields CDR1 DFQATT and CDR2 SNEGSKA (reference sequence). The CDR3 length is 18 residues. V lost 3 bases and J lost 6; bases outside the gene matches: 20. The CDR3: CSASLSGRLAELINEQFF. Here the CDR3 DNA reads TGCAGTGCTAGTCTTTCGGGCAGGCTAGCGGAATTAATCAATGAGCAGTTCTTC.

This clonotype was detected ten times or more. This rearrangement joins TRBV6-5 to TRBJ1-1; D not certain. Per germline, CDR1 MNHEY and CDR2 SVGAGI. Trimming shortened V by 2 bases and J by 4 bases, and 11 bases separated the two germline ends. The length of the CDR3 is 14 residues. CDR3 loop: CASSYVPEGTEAFF. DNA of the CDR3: TGTGCCAGCAGTTACGTCCCCGAGGGCACTGAAGCTTTCTTT.

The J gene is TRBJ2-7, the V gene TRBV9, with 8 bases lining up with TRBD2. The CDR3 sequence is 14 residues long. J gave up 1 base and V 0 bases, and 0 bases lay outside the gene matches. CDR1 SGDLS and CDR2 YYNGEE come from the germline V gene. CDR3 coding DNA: TGTGCCAGCAGCGTAGAGCGGGGGTCCTACGAGCAGTACTTC. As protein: CASSVERGSYEQYF.

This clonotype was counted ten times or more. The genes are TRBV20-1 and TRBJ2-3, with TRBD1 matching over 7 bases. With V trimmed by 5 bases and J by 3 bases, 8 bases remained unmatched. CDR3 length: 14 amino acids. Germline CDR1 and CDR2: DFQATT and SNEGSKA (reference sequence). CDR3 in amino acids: CSALQGWVTDTQYF. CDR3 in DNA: TGCAGTGCTTTACAGGGGTGGGTGACAGATACGCAGTATTTT.

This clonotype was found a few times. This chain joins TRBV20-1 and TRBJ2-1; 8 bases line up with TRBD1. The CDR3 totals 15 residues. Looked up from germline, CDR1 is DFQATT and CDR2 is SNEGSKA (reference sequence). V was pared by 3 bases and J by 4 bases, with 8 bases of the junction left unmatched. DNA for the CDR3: TGCAGTGCTAGGGACAGGGCCCCGAGTTACAATGAGCAGTTCTTC. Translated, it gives CSARDRAPSYNEQFF.

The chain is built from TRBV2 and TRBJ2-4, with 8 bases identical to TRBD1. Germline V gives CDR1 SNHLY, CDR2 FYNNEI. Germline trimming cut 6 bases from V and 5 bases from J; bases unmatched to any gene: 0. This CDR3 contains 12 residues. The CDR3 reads CASRGQENIQYF. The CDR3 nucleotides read TGTGCCAGCAGGGGACAGGAAAACATTCAGTACTTC. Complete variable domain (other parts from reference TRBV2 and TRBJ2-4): EPEVTQTPSHQVTQMGQEVILRCVPISNHLYFYWYRQILGQKVEFLVSFYNNEISEKSEIFDDQFSVERPDGSNFTLKIRSTKLEDSAMYFCASRGQENIQYFGAGTRLSVL.

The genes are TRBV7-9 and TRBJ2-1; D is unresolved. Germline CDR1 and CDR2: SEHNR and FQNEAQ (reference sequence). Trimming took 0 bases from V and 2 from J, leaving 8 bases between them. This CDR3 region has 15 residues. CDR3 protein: CASSLAWAAYNEQFF. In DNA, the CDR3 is TGTGCCAGCAGCTTAGCGTGGGCGGCCTACAATGAGCAGTTCTTC.

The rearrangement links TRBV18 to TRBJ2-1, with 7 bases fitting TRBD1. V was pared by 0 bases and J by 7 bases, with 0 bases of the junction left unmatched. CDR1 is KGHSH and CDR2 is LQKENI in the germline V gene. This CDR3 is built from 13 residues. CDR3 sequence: CASSPPTGNEQFF. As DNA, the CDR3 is TGTGCCAGCTCACCACCGACAGGGAATGAGCAGTTCTTC.

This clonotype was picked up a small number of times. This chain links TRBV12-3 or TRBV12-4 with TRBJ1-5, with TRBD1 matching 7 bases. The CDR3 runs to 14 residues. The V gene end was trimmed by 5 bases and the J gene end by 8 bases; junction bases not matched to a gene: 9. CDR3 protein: CASSLRDRLEPQHF. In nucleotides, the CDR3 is TGTGCCAGCAGTCTCCGGGACAGACTGGAGCCCCAGCATTTT.

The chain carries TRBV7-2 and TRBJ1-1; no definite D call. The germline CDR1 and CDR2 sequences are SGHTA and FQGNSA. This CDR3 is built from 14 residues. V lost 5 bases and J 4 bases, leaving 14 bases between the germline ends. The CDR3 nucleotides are TGTGCCAGCAGCCAGCTAGGAGGGCGCACTGAAGCTTTCTTT. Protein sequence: CASSQLGGRTEAFF.

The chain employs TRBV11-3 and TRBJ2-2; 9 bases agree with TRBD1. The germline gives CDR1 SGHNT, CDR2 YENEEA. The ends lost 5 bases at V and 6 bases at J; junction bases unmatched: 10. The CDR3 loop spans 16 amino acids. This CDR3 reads CASSTNRDRVAGELFF. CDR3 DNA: TGTGCCAGCAGCACCAACCGGGACAGGGTAGCCGGGGAGCTGTTTTTT. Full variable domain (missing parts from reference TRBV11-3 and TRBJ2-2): EAGVVQSPRYKIIEKKQPVAFWCNPISGHNTLYWYLQNLGQGPELLIRYENEEAVDDSQLPKDRFSAERLKGVDSTLKIQPAELGDSAVYLCASSTNRDRVAGELFFGEGSRLTVL.

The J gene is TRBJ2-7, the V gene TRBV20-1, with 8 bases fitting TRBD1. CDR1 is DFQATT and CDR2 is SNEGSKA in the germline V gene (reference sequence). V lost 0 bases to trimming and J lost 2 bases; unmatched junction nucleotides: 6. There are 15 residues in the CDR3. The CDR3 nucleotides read TGCAGTGCTAGAGATTCCCAGGGGGCTCCCTACGAGCAGTACTTC. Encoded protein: CSARDSQGAPYEQYF.

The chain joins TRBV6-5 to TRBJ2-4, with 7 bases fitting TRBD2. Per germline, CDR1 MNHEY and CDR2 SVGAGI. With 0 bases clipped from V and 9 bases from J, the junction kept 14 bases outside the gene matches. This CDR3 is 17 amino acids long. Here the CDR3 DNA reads TGTGCCAGCAGTTACTCGAATTTTCAGGGCGGGGGAAGCATTCAGTACTTC. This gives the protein CASSYSNFQGGGSIQYF.

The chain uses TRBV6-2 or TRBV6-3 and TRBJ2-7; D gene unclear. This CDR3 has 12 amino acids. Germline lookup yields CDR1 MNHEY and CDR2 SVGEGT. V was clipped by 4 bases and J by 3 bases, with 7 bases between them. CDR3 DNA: TGTGCCAGCAGTTCCATACTCTACGAGCAGTACTTC. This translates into CASSSILYEQYF.

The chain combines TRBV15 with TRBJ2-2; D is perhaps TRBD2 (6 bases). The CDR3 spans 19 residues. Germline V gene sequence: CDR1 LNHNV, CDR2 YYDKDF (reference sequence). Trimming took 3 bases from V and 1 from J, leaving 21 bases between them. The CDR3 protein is CATSSYYQGGGKNTGELFF. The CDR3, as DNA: TGTGCCACCAGCAGTTATTATCAGGGTGGCGGGAAGAACACCGGGGAGCTGTTTTTT.

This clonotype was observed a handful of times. This CDR3 reads CATNPLGGKAFF. CDR3 DNA: TGTGCCACCAATCCTCTCGGGGGAAAAGCTTTCTTT. This chain uses TRBV7-8 with TRBJ1-1; possibly TRBD1 for D (5 bases). Looked up from germline, CDR1 is SGHVS and CDR2 is FQNEAQ. The germline V and J ends were trimmed by 10 bases and 9 bases, with 18 bases remaining between them. The CDR3 totals 12 residues.

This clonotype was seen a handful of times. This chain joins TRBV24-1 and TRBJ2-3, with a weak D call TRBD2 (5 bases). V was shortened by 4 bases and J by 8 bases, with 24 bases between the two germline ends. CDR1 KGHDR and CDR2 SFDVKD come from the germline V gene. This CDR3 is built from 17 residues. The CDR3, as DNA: TGTGCCACCAGTGAATGGAGGAGCCAAAATGATATCGGTACGCAGTATTTT. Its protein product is CATSEWRSQNDIGTQYF.

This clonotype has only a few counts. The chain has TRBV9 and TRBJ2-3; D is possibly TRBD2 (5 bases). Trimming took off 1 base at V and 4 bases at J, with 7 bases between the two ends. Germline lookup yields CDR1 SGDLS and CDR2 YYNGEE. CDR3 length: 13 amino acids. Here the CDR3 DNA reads TGTGCCAGCAGCGTAATAGCGCCAGATACGCAGTATTTT. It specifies CASSVIAPDTQYF.

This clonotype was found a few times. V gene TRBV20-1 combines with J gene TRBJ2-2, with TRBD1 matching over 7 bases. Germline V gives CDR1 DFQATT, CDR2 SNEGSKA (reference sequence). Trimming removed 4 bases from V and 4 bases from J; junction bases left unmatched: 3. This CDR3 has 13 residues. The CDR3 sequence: CSAIRDSTGELFF. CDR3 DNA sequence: TGCAGTGCTATCCGGGACAGCACCGGGGAGCTGTTTTTT.

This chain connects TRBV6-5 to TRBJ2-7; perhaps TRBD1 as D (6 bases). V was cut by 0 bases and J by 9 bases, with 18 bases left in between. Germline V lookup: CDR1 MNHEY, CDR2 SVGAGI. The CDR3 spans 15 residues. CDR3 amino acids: CASSYSMDSQGGQYF. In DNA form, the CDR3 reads TGTGCCAGCAGTTACTCGATGGACAGCCAGGGCGGGCAGTACTTC.

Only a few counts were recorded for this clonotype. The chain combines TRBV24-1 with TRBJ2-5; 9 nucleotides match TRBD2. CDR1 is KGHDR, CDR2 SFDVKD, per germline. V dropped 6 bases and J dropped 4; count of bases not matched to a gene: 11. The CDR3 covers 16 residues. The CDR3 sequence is CATSPAGGHRGETQYF. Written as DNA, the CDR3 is TGTGCCACCAGTCCAGCGGGAGGTCATCGGGGAGAGACCCAGTACTTC.